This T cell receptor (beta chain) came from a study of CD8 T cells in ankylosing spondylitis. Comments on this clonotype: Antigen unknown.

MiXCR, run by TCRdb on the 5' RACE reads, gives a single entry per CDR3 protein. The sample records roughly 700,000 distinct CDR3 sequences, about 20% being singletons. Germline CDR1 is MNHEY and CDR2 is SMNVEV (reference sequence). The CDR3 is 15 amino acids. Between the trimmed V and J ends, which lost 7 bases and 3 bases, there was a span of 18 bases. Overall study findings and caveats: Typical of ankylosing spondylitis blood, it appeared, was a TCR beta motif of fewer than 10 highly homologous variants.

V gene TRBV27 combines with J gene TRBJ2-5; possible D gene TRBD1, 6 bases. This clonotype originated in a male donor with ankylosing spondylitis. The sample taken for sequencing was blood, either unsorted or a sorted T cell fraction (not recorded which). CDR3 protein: CASIAYRDGEETQYF. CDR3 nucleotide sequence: TGTGCCAGCATCGCATACAGGGACGGAGAAGAGACCCAGTACTTC.